These T cell receptor beta chains were read from a single sample in a study of cytotoxic CD8 clonotypes in ibrutinib-treated CLL. Sequencing used immunoSEQ multiplex PCR; TCRdb keeps in-frame clones, though not all of them. The sample carries about 250,000 clones, 70% recorded once. This sample comprised PBMCs, obtained after 24 months of ibrutinib treatment. The receptors originated from a human donor with chronic lymphocytic leukemia. Each CDR3 is given with its conserved first and last residue. The order of the fields is D gene, J gene, clone size, V gene, CDR3 length, CDR3 protein, CDR3 DNA. D genes are given only for firm matches. Clone size appears in some rows only: once, few, many, or a class for an expanded clone.

- | TRBJ2-3 | - | TRBV18 | 15 | CASSPLGPGTDTQYF | TGTGCCAGCTCACCATTGGGACCTGGCACAGATACGCAGTATTTT
TRBD2 | TRBJ2-3 | - | TRBV29-1 | 14 | CSVPGSGREYTQYF | TGCAGCGTCCCCGGGAGCGGGAGGGAATATACGCAGTATTTT
TRBD2 | TRBJ2-4 | - | TRBV9 | 15 | CASSVSGTSGDIQYF | TGTGCCAGCAGCGTATCCGGGACTAGCGGGGATATTCAGTACTTC
- | TRBJ2-2 | - | TRBV10-3 | 15 | CAISERTSNTGELFF | TGTGCCATCAGTGAGAGAACTAGCAACACCGGGGAGCTGTTTTTT
TRBD2 | TRBJ2-1 | - | TRBV30 | 17 | CASLAGGLVGSYNEQFF | TGTGCCTCACTAGCGGGAGGGCTCGTTGGGTCCTACAATGAGCAGTTCTTC
- | TRBJ1-5 | - | TRBV28 | 12 | CASSPINQPQHF | TGTGCCAGCAGTCCAATCAATCAGCCCCAGCATTTT
- | TRBJ1-3 | - | TRBV6-1 | 13 | CASRKASGNTIYF | TGTGCCAGCAGGAAGGCTTCTGGAAACACCATATATTTT
- | TRBJ1-5 | once | TRBV15 | 16 | CATSRAFQKGGQPQHF | TGTGCCACCAGCAGAGCATTTCAGAAGGGAGGTCAGCCCCAGCATTTT
- | TRBJ1-1 | - | TRBV10-1 | 13 | CASMRESNTEAFF | TGCGCCAGCATGAGGGAATCGAACACTGAAGCTTTCTTT
- | TRBJ2-5 | - | TRBV20-1 | 10 | CGGAQETQYF | TGCGGCGGGGCCCAAGAGACCCAGTACTTC
- | TRBJ2-2 | - | TRBV6-5 | 15 | CASRTGQGATGELFF | TGTGCCAGCAGAACAGGGCAGGGAGCCACCGGGGAGCTGTTTTTT
- | TRBJ2-7 | - | TRBV27 | 14 | CASSVGGGSYEQYF | TGTGCCAGCAGTGTAGGAGGAGGCTCCTACGAGCAGTACTTC
- | TRBJ1-1 | - | TRBV6-5 | 13 | CASSPTRNTEAFF | TGTGCCAGCAGTCCAACACGGAACACTGAAGCTTTCTTT
- | TRBJ2-1 | once | TRBV10-3 | 12 | CAISDRDNEQFF | TGTGCCATAAGCGACAGAGACAATGAGCAGTTCTTC
- | TRBJ1-3 | - | TRBV28 | 12 | CASSLAGNTIYF | TGTGCCAGCAGTTTAGCTGGAAACACCATATATTTT
TRBD2 | TRBJ2-7 | - | TRBV2 | 14 | CASTGTSWVYEQYF | TGTGCCAGCACCGGGACTAGCTGGGTGTACGAGCAGTACTTC
TRBD1 | TRBJ2-5 | - | TRBV28 | 16 | CASSLGSGTGLETQYF | TGTGCCAGCAGTTTAGGATCCGGGACAGGGTTGGAGACCCAGTACTTC